These 5 T cell receptor beta chains were sequenced from one sample in a study of post-analysis software for immune sequencing data. Study-wide results and limits: Patients had higher frequencies than controls of roughly 5 TRBV segments, including TRBV5-6, TRBV5-1 and TRBV20-1.

These receptors lack a known antigen. cDNA libraries for TCR beta contained unique molecular identifiers. From the PCR reads, TCRdb called clonotypes with MiXCR, one entry per CDR3 protein. The sample includes fewer than 550,000 distinct CDR3 sequences, around 31% of them seen just once. The sample taken for sequencing was blood. The receptors derive from a girl between 2 and 17 years old with multiple sclerosis.

The table lists this clonotype with a few counts. The chain carries TRBV21-1 and TRBJ2-7; TRBD1, the D gene given by the table, was not confirmed from the DNA. TRBV21-1 is a recognized pseudogene. The CDR3 length is 14 residues. CDR3 in DNA: TGTGCCAGCAGCCTACAGGACAGGGCGCACGAGCAGTACTTC. Translated, it gives CASSLQDRAHEQYF.

With respect to this clonotype: A junction end diverges from the germline sequence, so it may reflect a read error. The J gene is TRBJ2-6, the V gene TRBV10-3; D possibly uses TRBD1 or TRBD2 (6 bases each). This CDR3 contains 15 residues. The germline CDR1 and CDR2 sequences are ENHRY and SYGVKD. Here the CDR3 reads CAISPPGTGANVRTF. CDR3 DNA: TGTGCCATCAGTCCCCCTGGTACGGGGGCCAACGTCCGGACTTTC.

The table lists this clonotype with a few counts. CDR3 coding DNA: TGCGCCAGCAGCCAAGATCACGAAACAGGGGGTACCTCTGGGGCCAACGTCCTGACTTTC. Amino acids: CASSQDHETGGTSGANVLTF. The chain couples TRBV4-1 to TRBJ2-6, with 8 nucleotides matching TRBD1. After removal of 0 bases from V and 0 bases from J, the junction contained 10 bases not matched to a gene. Germline V gene lookup returns CDR1 MGHRA and CDR2 YSYEKL. CDR3 size: 20 residues.

This clonotype showed up just a few times. The chain uses TRBV29-1 and TRBJ1-2, with D perhaps TRBD1 (5 bases). Germline lookup yields CDR1 SQVTM and CDR2 ANQGSEA. The CDR3 is 14 residues long. Trimming pared 0 bases from V and 6 bases from J, leaving 14 bases between. CDR3 residues: CSVEDLRGEHGYTF. In nucleotides, the CDR3 is TGCAGCGTTGAAGATCTTCGGGGGGAGCATGGCTACACCTTC.

This clonotype was seen a handful of times. The chain couples TRBV6-1 to TRBJ2-6; 9 bases agree with TRBD1. The germline V gene has CDR1 MNHNS and CDR2 SASEGT. The CDR3 spans 19 residues. V gave up 5 bases and J gave up 0 bases; unmatched junction bases: 11. CDR3 sequence reads: CASSKTTGGPLSGANVLTF. The CDR3 bases are TGTGCCAGCAGTAAGACGACAGGGGGACCCCTCTCTGGGGCCAACGTCCTGACTTTC.